This T cell receptor beta chain was obtained from a study of blood T cells in healthy people across ages. Study results and caveats: Because donor CMV status was unknown, expanded clonotype changes were possibly confounded. Per million T cells, TCR beta diversity dropped about linearly as age rose.

Per the germline V gene, CDR1 is SQVTM and CDR2 is ANQGSEA. With 1 base clipped from V and 0 bases from J, the junction kept 3 bases outside the gene matches. This CDR3 comprises 15 residues. As to this clonotype: Its matching antigen is unknown.

A J-beta primer mix and a sample-barcoded 5' primer were used in a second PCR of roughly 7 to 12 cycles. TCRdb redid the calling of the 5' RACE reads with MiXCR, one entry per CDR3 protein. Seen here are 920,000 or so distinct CDR3 sequences, less than 50% observed once, and the top ten hold approximately 20%. The sequence was obtained from a woman aged 55-70 years in good health. The sequencing sample was made of blood. The V and J genes are TRBV29-1 and TRBJ2-7, with 10 nucleotides matching TRBD2. In nucleotides, the CDR3 is TGCAGCGTTGAAGGACTAGCGGGTAGCTCCTACGAGCAGTACTTC. Its translation is CSVEGLAGSSYEQYF.